This T cell receptor (beta chain) comes out of a study of Ad26.COV2.S vaccination and SARS-CoV-2 variants. At the level of the study: The study gave Ad26.COV2.S intramuscularly, once or twice 56 days apart.

CDR1 is SNHLY, CDR2 FYNNEI, per germline. The CDR3 has 18 amino acids. With 1 base removed from V and 0 bases from J, the gap between germline ends came to 19 bases. This table comes from immunoSEQ multiplex PCR, and its TCRdb copy is limited to in-frame clones, with some not included. The table lists fewer than 900,000 clones, 89% of them singletons. Treatment of the sample: approximately 18 received Ad26.COV2.S at low or high dose, single or two shots; several received placebo; per-sample allocation not given. The investigators took samples on day 63 after the first vaccine or placebo injection. The shot given was an Ad26 vector that makes Wuhan-strain SARS-CoV-2 spike.

The sequence was collected from a person between 18 and 65 years old who received the Ad26.COV2.S COVID-19 vaccine or a placebo. This chain links TRBV2 with TRBJ2-7; D may be TRBD2 (6 bases). Source: peripheral blood, taken in a trial of Ad26.COV2.S vaccine versus placebo. The DNA of the CDR3 is TGTGCCAGCAGTGAAGGGGAGTCTAGCGTCCTAAGCTCCTACGAGCAGTACTTC. It codes for CASSEGESSVLSSYEQYF.